A single sample gave rise to the 28 T cell receptor beta chains below, sequenced in a study of CD8+CD57+ T cells in acquired aplastic anemia. Patients who underwent sequencing had shown CD8+CD57+ cell expansion by flow cytometry. Genomic DNA provided the template from which TCR beta VDJ and CDR3 profiles were obtained. MiXCR, applied by TCRdb to the reads, yields one record per CDR3 protein. The sample has roughly 250,000 distinct CDR3 sequences; approximately 86% are singletons. Sequencing input: sorted CD4+, CD8+, or CD8+CD57+ T cells (not recorded which) from PBMCs. Receptors were obtained from a human donor with aplastic anemia.

The chain has TRBV11-1 and TRBJ2-7; D is undetermined. Trimming cost V 1 base and J 2 bases, with 6 bases left between them. The germline V gene has CDR1 SGHAT and CDR2 FQDESV (reference sequence). CDR3 length equals 13 residues. The CDR3 sequence: CASSLEVTYEQYF. CDR3 in DNA: TGTGCCAGCAGCTTAGAGGTCACCTACGAGCAGTACTTC. The full variable domain, rest sourced from reference TRBV11-1 and TRBJ2-7, is EAEVAQSPRYKITEKSQAVAFWCDPISGHATLYWYRQILGQGPELLVQFQDESVVDDSQLPKDRFSAERLKGVDSTLKIQPAELGDSAMYLCASSLEVTYEQYFGPGTRLTVT.

The V call is TRBV2, the J call TRBJ1-4; no clear D. Germline V gene sequence: CDR1 SNHLY, CDR2 FYNNEI. V lost 4 bases and J lost 0, with 9 bases in between. This CDR3 comprises 15 residues. CDR3 DNA sequence: TGTGCCAGCAGTGGTTCAGTTGCAACTAATGAAAAACTGTTTTTT. As protein: CASSGSVATNEKLFF.

CDR3 DNA sequence: TGTGCCAGCAGCTTAGCGTGTAGCAACGAGCCCCAGCATTTT. It yields the protein CASSLACSNEPQHF. V and J are TRBV7-8 and TRBJ1-5; D is uncertain. V was pared by 0 bases and J by 8 bases, with 11 bases between. The CDR3 length is 14 residues. The germline V gene has CDR1 SGHVS and CDR2 FQNEAQ.

Turning to this clonotype: This CDR3 fails to terminate in the conserved phenylalanine or tryptophan, so it likely reflects a read error. The DNA is omitted, as the CDR3 cannot be located on it reliably, and the CDR3 follows TCRdb's listing. V usage is TRBV7-6 and J usage is TRBJ2-3; TRBD1, the D gene given by the table, was not confirmed from the DNA. The germline gives CDR1 SGHVS, CDR2 FNYEAQ. The CDR3 has 13 residues if both end residues are counted. CDR3 sequence: CASSSDRALSPLR.

Concerning this clonotype: The germline gene is not matched at one end of the junction; a read error may be the cause. The V call is TRBV29-1, the J call TRBJ2-3, with TRBD2 as a possible D gene (5 bases). Germline loops: CDR1 SQVTM, CDR2 ANQGSEA. The CDR3 consists of 12 residues. Written as DNA, the CDR3 is TGCAGCGTAGCGGCAGCCCCAGAGACGCAGTACTTT. Translated: CSVAAAPETQYF.

V and J are TRBV7-2 and TRBJ2-3; 8 positions match TRBD2. The germline V gene encodes CDR1 SGHTA and CDR2 FQGNSA. The junction had 12 bases not matched to a gene; V was cut back by 5 bases and J by 14 bases. The CDR3 contains 13 residues. CDR3 amino acids: CASSDAGGADTYF. The CDR3 nucleotides are TGTGCCAGCAGCGACGCGGGAGGTGCCGATACGTATTTT.

This clonotype was observed a few times. At one end, the junction sequence differs from germline, possibly due to a read error. The rearrangement links TRBV19 to TRBJ2-7, with 7 bases lining up with TRBD2. This CDR3 is 14 amino acids long. CDR1 is LNHDA and CDR2 is SQIVND in the germline V gene (reference sequence). The CDR3 reads CASSIASGSYNEHF. CDR3 DNA sequence: TGTGCCAGTAGTATAGCTAGCGGCTCCTACAATGAGCACTTC.

This clonotype has a handful of counts. One end of the junction varies from germline; a read error may be responsible. The chain couples TRBV7-8 to TRBJ1-2, with 7 bases matching TRBD1. The CDR3 is made up of 13 amino acids. The V gene's germline CDR1 is SGHVS and CDR2 FQNEAQ. The CDR3 protein is CASSQGPAGTAPF. For the CDR3, the DNA is TGTGCCAGCAGCCAAGGTCCAGCCGGGACAGCCCCCTTC.

V gene TRBV9 combines with J gene TRBJ2-3; 7 bases align to TRBD1. The CDR3 totals 15 residues. The V gene's germline CDR1 is SGDLS and CDR2 YYNGEE. The junction had 5 bases not matched to a gene; V was cut back by 4 bases and J by 0 bases. The CDR3 is CASSPTTGSTDTQYF. The CDR3 DNA reads TGTGCCAGCAGCCCTACGACAGGGAGCACAGATACGCAGTATTTT. Supplemented by reference TRBV9 and TRBJ2-3, the full variable domain reads DSGVTQTPKHLITATGQRVTLRCSPRSGDLSVYWYQQSLDQGLQFLIQYYNGEERAKGNILERFSAQQFPDLHSELNLSSLELGDSALYFCASSPTTGSTDTQYFGPGTRLTVL.

V and J are TRBV7-9 and TRBJ2-1; 8 positions match TRBD2. With V trimmed by 3 bases and J by 5 bases, 9 bases remained unmatched. The CDR3 spans 16 residues. Germline V gene sequence: CDR1 SEHNR, CDR2 FQNEAQ (reference sequence). CDR3 sequence reads: CASSFQSSGVHNEQFF. CDR3 sequence (DNA): TGTGCCAGCAGCTTTCAAAGTAGCGGGGTGCACAATGAGCAGTTCTTC.

Comment on this clonotype: The junction departs from the called germline gene at one end, perhaps through a read error. The rearrangement uses TRBV2 and TRBJ2-1; D possibly uses TRBD1 or TRBD2 (6 bases each). The CDR3 runs 16 residues. CDR1 and CDR2 (germline): SNHLY, FYNNEI. CDR3 in amino acids: CASGDGGTNTQYFDPF. CDR3 bases: TGTGCCAGCGGGGACGGGGGCACAAATACTCAGTATTTTGACCCCTTC.

The genes are TRBV29-1 and TRBJ1-1, with unresolved D. The ends were cut back, 7 bases at V and 0 bases at J, with 3 bases in the middle. This CDR3 is 10 amino acids long. CDR1 and CDR2 (germline): SQVTM, ANQGSEA. CDR3 amino acids: CSGLNTEAFF. DNA for the CDR3: TGCAGCGGCCTGAACACTGAAGCTTTCTTT.

V is TRBV2 and J is TRBJ2-3; the D is unclear. CDR1 is SNHLY, CDR2 FYNNEI, per germline. This CDR3 region has 15 residues. The V gene lost 2 bases and the J gene lost 10 bases, with 19 bases spanning the gap. CDR3 in amino acids: CASSESYHSTDPQYF. As DNA, the CDR3 is TGTGCCAGCAGTGAATCGTATCACAGCACGGATCCGCAGTATTTT. The full variable domain, completed using reference TRBV2 and TRBJ2-3, is EPEVTQTPSHQVTQMGQEVILRCVPISNHLYFYWYRQILGQKVEFLVSFYNNEISEKSEIFDDQFSVERPDGSNFTLKIRSTKLEDSAMYFCASSESYHSTDPQYFGPGTRLTVL.

As concerns this clonotype: Without the conserved terminal phenylalanine or tryptophan, this CDR3 likely stems from a read error. Because the CDR3's place on the DNA is in doubt, the DNA is left out and the CDR3 is given as listed by TCRdb. This chain links TRBV7-3 with TRBJ2-3; the table assigns TRBD2, which was not confirmed against the DNA. CDR1 is SGHTA, CDR2 FQGTGA, per germline. The CDR3 contains 13 residues when both ends are counted. The CDR3: CASSYGLGDVEQY.

Of note for this clonotype: The junction does not match germline at one end; this may be a read error. The chain carries TRBV5-1 and TRBJ2-5; D remains ambiguous. Germline CDR1 and CDR2: SGHRS and YFSETQ. This CDR3 spans 14 amino acids. The CDR3 reads CATSIRSDEETQYF. Here the CDR3 DNA reads TGCGCCACCAGCATACGTTCAGACGAAGAGACCCAGTACTTC. Supplemented by reference TRBV5-1 and TRBJ2-5, the full variable domain reads KAGVTQTPRYLIKTRGQQVTLSCSPISGHRSVSWYQQTPGQGLQFLFEYFSETQRNKGNFPGRFSGRQFSNSRSEMNVSTLELGDSALYLCATSIRSDEETQYFGPGTRLLVL.

The chain combines TRBV7-9 with TRBJ2-7; 8 positions agree with TRBD2. J was trimmed by 11 bases and V by 3 bases; bases with no gene match: 15. Germline V CDR1 and CDR2: SEHNR, FQNEAQ (reference sequence). The CDR3 contains 15 residues. This chain's CDR3 is CASSFVAGTPFVEYV. Written as DNA, the CDR3 is TGTGCCAGCAGCTTCGTAGCGGGAACGCCCTTTGTGGAGTACGTC.

The chain couples TRBV20-1 to TRBJ2-7; D might be TRBD1 (6 bases). The CDR3 is 13 amino acids. CDR1 is DFQATT and CDR2 is SNEGSKA in the germline V gene (reference sequence). V lost 0 bases to trimming and J lost 8 bases, with 14 bases between them. The chain's CDR3 is CSARDLRTAKQYF. For the CDR3, the DNA is TGCAGTGCTAGAGATCTCCGGACAGCGAAGCAGTACTTC.

With respect to this clonotype: At one end the junction does not follow the germline gene, possibly because of a read error. V usage is TRBV7-2 and J usage is TRBJ2-5; a possible D gene is TRBD2 (7 bases). This CDR3 comprises 12 residues. Germline-derived CDR1 and CDR2 are SGHTA and FQGNSA. In DNA form, the CDR3 reads TGTGCCAGCAGCGGGGGGGCGGGTCCCCAGAACTTC. Translation: CASSGGAGPQNF.

The chain joins TRBV20-1 to TRBJ2-5; possibly TRBD2 for D (6 bases). The germline V and J ends were trimmed by 4 bases and 1 base, with 13 bases remaining between them. The CDR3 loop spans 14 amino acids. The germline V gene has CDR1 DFQATT and CDR2 SNEGSKA (reference sequence). The CDR3 is CSANPRDSQETQYF. The CDR3 DNA sequence: TGCAGTGCTAACCCGCGGGATTCCCAAGAGACCCAGTACTTC.

This rearrangement joins TRBV12-3 or TRBV12-4 to TRBJ2-2; D perhaps matches TRBD1 (5 bases). The V and J ends lost 7 bases and 3 bases respectively, with 9 bases between them. CDR3 length: 13 residues. CDR3: CASMVGDTGELFF. CDR3 sequence (DNA): TGTGCCAGCATGGTAGGGGACACCGGGGAGCTGTTTTTT.

About this clonotype: One end of the junction is discordant with germline, which a read error may explain. The chain couples TRBV7-3 to TRBJ2-5; D ambiguous. The CDR3 totals 14 residues. The germline CDR1 and CDR2 sequences are SGHTA and FQGTGA. The CDR3: CATSIASQPDTQYF. CDR3 bases: TGTGCCACCAGCATAGCTAGTCAGCCAGATACCCAGTACTTC.

CDR3 coding DNA: TGTGCCAGCAGCAAACAGGACGGGTTAACCCACAATGAGCAGTTCTTC. Encoded protein: CASSKQDGLTHNEQFF. The V gene is TRBV27, the J gene TRBJ2-1; possible D gene TRBD1, 5 bases. Trimming cost V 6 bases and J 5 bases, with 20 bases left between them. CDR1 and CDR2 from the germline V gene are MNHEY and SMNVEV (reference sequence). This CDR3 spans 16 amino acids.

The chain employs TRBV7-3 and TRBJ2-4; D gene unclear. Trimming pared 8 bases from V and 15 bases from J, leaving 20 bases between. CDR1 SGHTA and CDR2 FQGTGA come from the germline V gene. The CDR3 length is 12 residues. The CDR3 DNA follows: TGTGCCAGCTCAGGAGCTGCCAACGCCGTGTACTTC. It specifies CASSGAANAVYF.

On this clonotype: At one end, the junction sequence differs from germline, possibly due to a read error. V is TRBV7-9 and J is TRBJ1-1; D is possibly TRBD1 (5 bases). This CDR3 is 15 amino acids long. Germline loops: CDR1 SEHNR, CDR2 FQNEAQ (reference sequence). The CDR3 DNA sequence: TGTGCCAGCAGCTTACAACTAAGAGGGGAGACTGATGCTTTCTTT. Translating it yields CASSLQLRGETDAFF.

A note on this clonotype: At one boundary the junction diverges from the germline segment, which might be a read error. The genes are TRBV7-8 and TRBJ2-3; D is uncertain. CDR3 size: 13 residues. Germline V gene sequence: CDR1 SGHVS, CDR2 FQNEAQ. The CDR3 spells CASSDERNGTAHF. The CDR3 coding sequence is TGTGCCAGCAGCGACGAGCGAAACGGTACAGCCCATTTC.

This chain links TRBV7-8 with TRBJ2-7; 7 nucleotides line up with TRBD2. The CDR3 spans 18 residues. Germline V gene lookup returns CDR1 SGHVS and CDR2 FQNEAQ. The junction had 17 bases not matched to a gene; V was cut back by 2 bases and J by 4 bases. The CDR3 region is CASSLPGGAAAQYYEQYV. DNA for the CDR3: TGTGCCAGCAGCTTACCGGGAGGTGCCGCAGCGCAGTATTACGAGCAGTACGTC.

This clonotype has only one observation. No DNA is shown, since the ends of the CDR3 on it are uncertain; the CDR3 is the one TCRdb lists. This sequence joins TRBV7-9 and TRBJ2-3; TRBD2, the table's D call, lacks a check against the DNA. Germline lookup yields CDR1 SEHNR and CDR2 FQNEAQ (reference sequence). Counting both end residues, the CDR3 totals 16 amino acids. The CDR3 protein is CASGSGNNEQFFGQYF.

The rearrangement links TRBV7-3 to TRBJ1-1; D ambiguous. The CDR3 has 13 residues. Deletions cut 2 bases from V and 2 bases from J, with 6 bases between. Germline V gene sequence: CDR1 SGHTA, CDR2 FQGTGA. CDR3 loop: CASSLQVNTEAFF. DNA for the CDR3: TGTGCCAGCAGCTTACAGGTTAACACTGAAGCTTTCTTT.